This T cell receptor (beta chain) was documented in a study of blood T cell repertoires in COVID-19. Study details: Acute and convalescent COVID-19 specimens originated in the United States, Italy and Spain.

Per the study methods: Nucleated cell counts were estimated from reference gene primer amplification. Generated by immunoSEQ multiplex PCR, the TCRdb table keeps only in-frame clones and is missing some. D and trimming were read from the DNA, whereas the V and J calls and clone size are those reported in that table. The sample has around 100,000 clones, approximately 80% seen once. The CDR3 loop spans 12 amino acids. From germline, CDR1 is SGHAT and CDR2 FQNNGV. V lost 5 bases to trimming and J lost 9 bases, with 11 bases between them. The chain uses TRBV11-2 and TRBJ2-1; D gene uncertain. The TCR was taken from a man between 50 and 59 years old with active or convalescent COVID-19. Sequences were obtained from peripheral blood. The CDR3 loop is CASSHTQAEQFF. As DNA, the CDR3 is TGTGCCAGCAGCCATACTCAAGCTGAGCAGTTCTTC.